The 3 T cell receptor beta chains presented below share a single source sample, sequenced in a study of cytomegalovirus exposure and HLA in healthy donors. PCR was performed using 60 Vbeta and 13 Jbeta primers. Using immunoSEQ multiplex PCR, the repertoire was profiled, and TCRdb retains in-frame clones only, with some absent. Here the sample spans tens of thousands of clones, roughly two thirds being singletons. The sample was PBMCs. Receptors originate from a man aged 50 to 59 in good health and CMV-seronegative.

The CDR3 region is CASSATGGVGEQFF. In nucleotides, the CDR3 is TGTGCCAGCAGTGCGACAGGGGGGGTTGGGGAGCAGTTCTTC. The chain recombines TRBV6-1 with TRBJ2-1; 9 bases map to TRBD1. The germline gives CDR1 MNHNS, CDR2 SASEGT. Trimming cost V 4 bases and J 10 bases; bases outside gene matches: 8. CDR3 length: 14 residues.

By frequency in the sample, this clone is medium-sized. At one end, the junction sequence differs from germline, possibly due to a read error. The J gene is TRBJ1-6, the V gene TRBV7-7; 7 nucleotides line up with TRBD1. The germline CDR1 and CDR2 sequences are SSHAT and FNYEAQ (reference sequence). The CDR3 runs to 19 residues. In nucleotides, the CDR3 is TGTGCTAGCAGCTCGCACTCCGAGCCAGGGGGCTCCTATAATTCACCCCTCCACTTT. The encoded protein is CASSSHSEPGGSYNSPLHF. Supplemented by reference TRBV7-7 and TRBJ1-6, the full variable domain reads GAGVSQSPRYKVTKRGQDVTLRCDPISSHATLYWYQQALGQGPEFLTYFNYEAQPDKSGLPSDRFSAERPEGSISTLTIQRTEQRDSAMYRCASSSHSEPGGSYNSPLHFGNGTRLTVT.

The chain links TRBV30 to TRBJ2-2; no reliable D call. This CDR3 spans 11 amino acids. V was clipped by 5 bases and J by 6 bases, with 7 bases between them. CDR1 GTSNPN and CDR2 SVGIG come from the germline V gene (reference sequence). The chain's CDR3 is CAWPRAGELFF. The CDR3 DNA follows: TGTGCCTGGCCCCGGGCCGGGGAGCTGTTTTTT.